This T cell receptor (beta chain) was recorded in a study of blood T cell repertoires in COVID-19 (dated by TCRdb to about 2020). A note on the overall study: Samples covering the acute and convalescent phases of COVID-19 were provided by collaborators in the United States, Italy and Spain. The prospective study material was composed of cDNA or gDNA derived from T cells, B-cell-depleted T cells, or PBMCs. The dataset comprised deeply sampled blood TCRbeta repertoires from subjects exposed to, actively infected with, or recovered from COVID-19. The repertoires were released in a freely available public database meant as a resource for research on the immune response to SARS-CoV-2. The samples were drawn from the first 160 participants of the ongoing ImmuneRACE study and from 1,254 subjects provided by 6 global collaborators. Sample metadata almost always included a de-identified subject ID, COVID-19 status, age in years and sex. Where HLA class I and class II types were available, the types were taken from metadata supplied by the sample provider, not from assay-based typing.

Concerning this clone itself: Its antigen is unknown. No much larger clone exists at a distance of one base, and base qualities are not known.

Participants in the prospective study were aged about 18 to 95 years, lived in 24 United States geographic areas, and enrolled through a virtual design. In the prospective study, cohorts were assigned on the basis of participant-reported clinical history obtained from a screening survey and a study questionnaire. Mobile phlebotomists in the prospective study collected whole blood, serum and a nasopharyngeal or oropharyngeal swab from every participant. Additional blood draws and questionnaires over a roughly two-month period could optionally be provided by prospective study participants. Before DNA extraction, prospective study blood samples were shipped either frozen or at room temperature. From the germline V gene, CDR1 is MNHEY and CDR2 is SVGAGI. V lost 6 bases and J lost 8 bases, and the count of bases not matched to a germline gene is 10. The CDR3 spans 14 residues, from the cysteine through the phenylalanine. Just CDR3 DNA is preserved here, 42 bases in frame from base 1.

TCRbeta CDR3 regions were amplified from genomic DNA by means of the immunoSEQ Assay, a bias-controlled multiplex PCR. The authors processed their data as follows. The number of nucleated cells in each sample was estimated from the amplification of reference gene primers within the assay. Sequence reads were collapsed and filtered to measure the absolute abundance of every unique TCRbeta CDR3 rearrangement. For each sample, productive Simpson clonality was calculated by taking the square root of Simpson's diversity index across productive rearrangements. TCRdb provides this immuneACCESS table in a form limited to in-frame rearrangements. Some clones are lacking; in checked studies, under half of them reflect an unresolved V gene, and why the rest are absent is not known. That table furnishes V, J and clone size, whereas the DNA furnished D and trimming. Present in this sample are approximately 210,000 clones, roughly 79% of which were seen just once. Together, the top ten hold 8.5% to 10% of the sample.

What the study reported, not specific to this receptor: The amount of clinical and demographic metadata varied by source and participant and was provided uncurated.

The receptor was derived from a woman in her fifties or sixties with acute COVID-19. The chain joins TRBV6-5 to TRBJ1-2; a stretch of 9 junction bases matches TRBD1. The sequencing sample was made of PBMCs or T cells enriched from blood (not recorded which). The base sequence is TGTGCCAGCAGGGAGACAGGGGGACATCTCGGCTACACCTTC. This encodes CASRETGGHLGYTF.